This TCR beta chain was sequenced during a study of cytomegalovirus exposure and HLA in healthy donors. It was with 60 Vbeta and 13 Jbeta primers that the PCR ran. The table came from immunoSEQ multiplex PCR; TCRdb's copy has only in-frame clones and leaves some out. The sample lists roughly 93,000 clones; about 80% were seen once. The germline gives CDR1 SGHRS, CDR2 YFSETQ. CDR3 length equals 17 residues. Trimming cost V 0 bases and J 4 bases; bases outside gene matches: 10. Study conclusions and caveats: Productive rates of about 87% or about 30% were seen for most TCR beta V segments in an earlier analysis. Among the CMV-associated chains, a few were confirmed in vitro as specific for CMV antigens.

A remark on this clone: The antigen remains unidentified.

V and J are TRBV5-1 and TRBJ2-3; 8 bases match TRBD1. This TCR came from a man aged 25-40 years in good health and CMV-seronegative. Sequencing was carried out using PBMCs. CDR3 residues: CASSLDPDRDWADTQYF. As DNA, the CDR3 is TGCGCCAGCAGCTTGGACCCGGACAGGGATTGGGCAGATACGCAGTATTTT.